This T cell receptor beta chain was recovered during a study of cytomegalovirus exposure and HLA in healthy donors. In the study overall: Later, an analysis reported that the 130 or so validation repertoires had used the same platform as the roughly 700 first-cohort repertoires.

Separation from the approximately 660-subject first cohort characterized the roughly 130-subject validation cohort, to which the donors belonged. The CDR3 has 14 residues. The germline V gene encodes CDR1 SGHRS and CDR2 YFSETQ. V dropped 5 bases and J dropped 6; count of bases not matched to a gene: 10. Libraries were prepared by immunoSEQ multiplex PCR; TCRdb keeps only in-frame clonotypes and omits some of them. The sample lists 75,000 to 90,000 clones; 85% to 95% were seen once. The receptor's source is a woman in her late teens or twenties in good health and CMV-seronegative. V usage is TRBV5-1 and J usage is TRBJ1-2; 7 bases match TRBD1. Material for sequencing was PBMCs. CDR3 region: CASRPQGEWNGYTF. CDR3 DNA: TGCGCCAGCAGACCGCAGGGGGAGTGGAATGGCTACACCTTC.